The text below deals with one TCR beta chain. This table comes from immunoSEQ multiplex PCR, and its TCRdb copy is limited to in-frame clones, with some not included. The repertoire includes over 120,000 clones, 84% of them detected once, and about two fifths sits in the top ten. CDR3 length: 14 amino acids. V was clipped by 6 bases and J by 1 base, with 12 bases between them. The germline V gene has CDR1 MNHEY and CDR2 SVGAGI. These data come from a study of blood T cell repertoires in COVID-19. The sequence was collected from a human donor in a cohort sampled during active COVID-19. Sample: peripheral blood. The V gene is TRBV6-5, the J gene TRBJ1-2; no definite D call. This chain's CDR3 is CASRRRGSNYGYTF. The CDR3 nucleotides are TGTGCCAGCAGGCGCCGGGGAAGTAACTATGGCTACACCTTC.